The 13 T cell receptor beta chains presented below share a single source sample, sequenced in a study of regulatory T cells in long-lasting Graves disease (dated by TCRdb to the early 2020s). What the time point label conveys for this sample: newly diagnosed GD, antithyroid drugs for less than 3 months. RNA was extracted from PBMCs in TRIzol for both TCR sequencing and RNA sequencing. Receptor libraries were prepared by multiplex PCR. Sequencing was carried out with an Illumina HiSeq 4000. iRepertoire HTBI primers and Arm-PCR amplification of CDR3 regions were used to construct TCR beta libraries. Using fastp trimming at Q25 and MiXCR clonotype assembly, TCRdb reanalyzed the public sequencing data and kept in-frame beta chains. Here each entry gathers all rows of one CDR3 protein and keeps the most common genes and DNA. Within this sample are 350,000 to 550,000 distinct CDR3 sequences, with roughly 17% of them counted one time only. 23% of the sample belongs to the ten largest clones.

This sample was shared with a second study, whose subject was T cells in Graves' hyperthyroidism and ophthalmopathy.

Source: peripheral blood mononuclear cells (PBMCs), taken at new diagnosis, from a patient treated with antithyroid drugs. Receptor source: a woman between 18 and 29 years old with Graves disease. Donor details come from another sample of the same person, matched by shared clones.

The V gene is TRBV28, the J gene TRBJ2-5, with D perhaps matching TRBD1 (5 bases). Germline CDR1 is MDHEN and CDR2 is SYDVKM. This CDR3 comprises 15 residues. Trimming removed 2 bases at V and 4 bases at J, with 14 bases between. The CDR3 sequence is CASSLERTRGETQYF. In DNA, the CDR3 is TGTGCCAGCAGTTTAGAACGGACAAGGGGAGAGACCCAGTACTTC. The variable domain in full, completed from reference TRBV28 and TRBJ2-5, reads DVKVTQSSRYLVKRTGEKVFLECVQDMDHENMFWYRQDPGLGLRLIYFSYDVKMKEKGDIPEGYSVSREKKERFSLILESASTNQTSMYLCASSLERTRGETQYFGPGTRLLVL.

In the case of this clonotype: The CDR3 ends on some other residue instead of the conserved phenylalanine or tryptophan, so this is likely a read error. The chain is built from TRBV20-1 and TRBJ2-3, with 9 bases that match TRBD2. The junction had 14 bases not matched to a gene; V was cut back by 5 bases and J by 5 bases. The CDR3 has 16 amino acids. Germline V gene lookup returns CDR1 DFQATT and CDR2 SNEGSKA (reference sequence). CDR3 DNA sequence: TGCAGTGCTCACCCCCCGGGGAGCGGGAGGCAAGATACGCAGTATATT. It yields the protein CSAHPPGSGRQDTQYI.

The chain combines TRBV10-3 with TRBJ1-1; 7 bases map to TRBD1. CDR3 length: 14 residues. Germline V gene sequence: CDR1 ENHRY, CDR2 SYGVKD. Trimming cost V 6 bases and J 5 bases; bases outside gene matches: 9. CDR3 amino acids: CAIRRQGEATEAFF. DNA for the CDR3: TGTGCCATCAGAAGACAGGGCGAGGCTACTGAAGCTTTCTTT.

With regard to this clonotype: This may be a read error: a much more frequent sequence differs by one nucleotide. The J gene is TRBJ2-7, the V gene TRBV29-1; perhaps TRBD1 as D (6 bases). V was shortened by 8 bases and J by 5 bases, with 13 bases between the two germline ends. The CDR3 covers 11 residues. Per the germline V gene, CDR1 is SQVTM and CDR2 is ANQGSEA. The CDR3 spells CSCTGNNEQYF. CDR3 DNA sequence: TGCAGCTGCACAGGGAACAACGAGCAGTACTTC.

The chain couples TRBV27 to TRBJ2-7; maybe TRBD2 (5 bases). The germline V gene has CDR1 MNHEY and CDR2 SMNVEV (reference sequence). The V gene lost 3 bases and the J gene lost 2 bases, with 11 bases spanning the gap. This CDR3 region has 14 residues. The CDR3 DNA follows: TGTGCCAGCAGTTTTAGAGGGATCCCCTACGAGCAGTACTTC. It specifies CASSFRGIPYEQYF.

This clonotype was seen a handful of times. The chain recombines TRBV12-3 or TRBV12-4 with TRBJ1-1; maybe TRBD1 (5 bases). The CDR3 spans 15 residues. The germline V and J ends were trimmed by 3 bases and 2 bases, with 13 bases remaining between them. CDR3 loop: CASSLMGRVNTEAFF. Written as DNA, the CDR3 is TGTGCCAGCAGTTTGATGGGCAGGGTAAACACTGAAGCTTTCTTT.

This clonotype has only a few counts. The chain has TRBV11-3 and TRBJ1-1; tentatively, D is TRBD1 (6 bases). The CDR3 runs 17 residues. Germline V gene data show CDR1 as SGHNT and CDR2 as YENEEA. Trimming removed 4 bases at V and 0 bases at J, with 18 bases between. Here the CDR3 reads CASSSYRDPRMNTEAFF. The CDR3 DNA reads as TGTGCCAGCAGCTCATACAGGGACCCCAGGATGAACACTGAAGCTTTCTTT.

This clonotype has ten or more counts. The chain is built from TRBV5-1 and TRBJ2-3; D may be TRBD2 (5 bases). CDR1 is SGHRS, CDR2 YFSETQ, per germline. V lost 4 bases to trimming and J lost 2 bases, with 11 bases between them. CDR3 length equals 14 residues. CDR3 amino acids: CASSLLAVTDTQYF. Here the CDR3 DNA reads TGCGCCAGCAGCCTCCTAGCTGTCACAGATACGCAGTATTTT.

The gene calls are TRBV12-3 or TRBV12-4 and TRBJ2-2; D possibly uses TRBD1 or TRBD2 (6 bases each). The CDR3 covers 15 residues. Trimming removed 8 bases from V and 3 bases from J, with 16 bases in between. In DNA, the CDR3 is TGTGCCAGCCACGGGGGCAGCAAGGACACCGGGGAGCTGTTTTTT. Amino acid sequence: CASHGGSKDTGELFF.

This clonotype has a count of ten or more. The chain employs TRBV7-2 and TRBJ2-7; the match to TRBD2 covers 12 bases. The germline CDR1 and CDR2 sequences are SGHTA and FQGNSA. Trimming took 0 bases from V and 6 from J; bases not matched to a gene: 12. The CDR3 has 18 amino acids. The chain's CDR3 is CASSLASGRLAGVGEQYF. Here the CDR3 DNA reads TGTGCCAGCAGCTTAGCTTCCGGGAGACTAGCGGGAGTCGGCGAGCAGTACTTC.

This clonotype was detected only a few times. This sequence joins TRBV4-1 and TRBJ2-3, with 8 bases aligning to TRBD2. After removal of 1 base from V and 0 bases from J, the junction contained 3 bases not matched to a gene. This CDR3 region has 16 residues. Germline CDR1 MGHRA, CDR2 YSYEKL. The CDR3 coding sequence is TGCGCCAGCAGCCAAGGTTTAGCGGGGAGCACAGATACGCAGTATTTT. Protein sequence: CASSQGLAGSTDTQYF.

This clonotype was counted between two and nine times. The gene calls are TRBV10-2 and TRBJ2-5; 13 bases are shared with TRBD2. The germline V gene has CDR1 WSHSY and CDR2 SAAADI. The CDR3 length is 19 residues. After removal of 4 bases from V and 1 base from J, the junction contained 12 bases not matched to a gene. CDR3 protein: CASSGGTSGKAWGQETQYF. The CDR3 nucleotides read TGCGCCAGCAGTGGAGGGACTAGCGGGAAGGCTTGGGGCCAAGAGACCCAGTACTTC.

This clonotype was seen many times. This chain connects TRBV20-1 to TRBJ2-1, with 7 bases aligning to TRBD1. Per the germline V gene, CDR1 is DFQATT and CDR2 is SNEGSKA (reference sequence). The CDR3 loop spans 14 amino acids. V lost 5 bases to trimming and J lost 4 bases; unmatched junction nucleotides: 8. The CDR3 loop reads CSADRQGFYNEQFF. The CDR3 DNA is TGCAGTGCTGATCGACAGGGCTTTTACAATGAGCAGTTCTTC.